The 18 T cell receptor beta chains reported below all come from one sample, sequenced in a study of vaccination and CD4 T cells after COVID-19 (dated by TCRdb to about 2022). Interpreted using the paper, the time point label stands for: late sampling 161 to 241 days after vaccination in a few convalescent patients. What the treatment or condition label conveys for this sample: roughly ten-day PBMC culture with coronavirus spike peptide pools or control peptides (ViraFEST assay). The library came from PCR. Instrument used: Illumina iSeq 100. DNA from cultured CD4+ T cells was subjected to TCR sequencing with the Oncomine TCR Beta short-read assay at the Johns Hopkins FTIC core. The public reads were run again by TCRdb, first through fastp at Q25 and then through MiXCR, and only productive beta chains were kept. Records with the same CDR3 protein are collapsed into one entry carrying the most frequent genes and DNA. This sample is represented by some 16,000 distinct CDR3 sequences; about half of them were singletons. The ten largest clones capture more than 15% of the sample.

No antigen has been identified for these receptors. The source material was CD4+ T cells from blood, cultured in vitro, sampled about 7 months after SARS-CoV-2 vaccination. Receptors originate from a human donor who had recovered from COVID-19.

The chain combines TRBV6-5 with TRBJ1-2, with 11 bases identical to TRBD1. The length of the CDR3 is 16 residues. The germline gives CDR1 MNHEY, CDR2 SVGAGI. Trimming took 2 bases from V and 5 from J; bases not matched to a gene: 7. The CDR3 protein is CASSYVRTGGGYGYTF. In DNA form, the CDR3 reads TGTGCCAGCAGTTACGTCCGGACAGGGGGCGGGTATGGCTACACCTTC.

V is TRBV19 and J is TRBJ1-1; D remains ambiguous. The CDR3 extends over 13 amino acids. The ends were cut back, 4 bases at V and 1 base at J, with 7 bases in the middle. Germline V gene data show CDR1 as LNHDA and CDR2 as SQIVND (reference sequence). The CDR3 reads CASSTHRNTEAFF. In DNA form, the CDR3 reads TGTGCCAGTAGTACCCACAGGAACACTGAAGCTTTCTTT.

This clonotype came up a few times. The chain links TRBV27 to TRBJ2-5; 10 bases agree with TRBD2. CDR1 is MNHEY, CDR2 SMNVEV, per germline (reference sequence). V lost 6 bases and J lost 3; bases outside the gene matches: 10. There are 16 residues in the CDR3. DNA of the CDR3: TGTGCCAGCAGGCCCTGGGGACTAGCGAGGGAAGAGACCCAGTACTTC. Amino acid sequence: CASRPWGLAREETQYF.

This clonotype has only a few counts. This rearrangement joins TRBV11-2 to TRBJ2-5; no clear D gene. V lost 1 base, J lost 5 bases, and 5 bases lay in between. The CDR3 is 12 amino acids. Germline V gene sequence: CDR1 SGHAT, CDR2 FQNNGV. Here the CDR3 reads CASSLVRETQYF. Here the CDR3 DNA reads TGTGCCAGCAGCTTAGTTCGGGAGACCCAGTACTTC.

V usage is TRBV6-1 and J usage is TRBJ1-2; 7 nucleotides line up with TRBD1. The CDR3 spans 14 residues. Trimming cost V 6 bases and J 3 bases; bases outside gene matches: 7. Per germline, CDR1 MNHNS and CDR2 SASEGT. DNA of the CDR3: TGTGCCAGCAGCCGGGATGGACAGGACTATGGCTACACCTTC. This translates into CASSRDGQDYGYTF.

The CDR3 region is CASSRGLAEINEQFF. CDR3 sequence (DNA): TGTGCCAGCAGCCGAGGACTAGCGGAGATCAATGAGCAGTTCTTC. V is TRBV28 and J is TRBJ2-1; 10 nucleotides match TRBD2. CDR3 size: 15 residues. V was clipped by 6 bases and J by 6 bases; unmatched bases: 8. The germline V gene has CDR1 MDHEN and CDR2 SYDVKM.

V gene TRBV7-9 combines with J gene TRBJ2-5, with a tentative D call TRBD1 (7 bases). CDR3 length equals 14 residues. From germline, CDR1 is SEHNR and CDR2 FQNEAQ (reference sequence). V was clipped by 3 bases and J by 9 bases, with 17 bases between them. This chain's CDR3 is CASSFTTGRNAQYF. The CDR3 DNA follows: TGTGCCAGCAGCTTTACGACAGGGAGGAACGCCCAGTACTTC.

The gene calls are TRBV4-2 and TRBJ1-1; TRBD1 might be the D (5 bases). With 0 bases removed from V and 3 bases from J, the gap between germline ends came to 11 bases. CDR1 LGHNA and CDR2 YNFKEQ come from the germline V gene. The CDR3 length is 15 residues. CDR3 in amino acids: CASSQEGQGDTEAFF. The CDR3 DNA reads TGTGCCAGCAGCCAAGAGGGGCAGGGCGACACTGAAGCTTTCTTT.

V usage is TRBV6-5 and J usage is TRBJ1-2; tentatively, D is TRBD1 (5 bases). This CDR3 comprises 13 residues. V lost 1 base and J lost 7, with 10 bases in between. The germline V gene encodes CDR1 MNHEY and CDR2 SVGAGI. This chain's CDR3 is CASSYWTGGGYTF. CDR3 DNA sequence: TGTGCCAGCAGTTACTGGACCGGGGGTGGCTACACCTTC.

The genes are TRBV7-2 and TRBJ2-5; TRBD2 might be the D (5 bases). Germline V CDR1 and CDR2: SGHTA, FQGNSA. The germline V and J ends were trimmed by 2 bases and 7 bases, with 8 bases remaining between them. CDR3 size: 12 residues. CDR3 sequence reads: CASSLQEGTQYF. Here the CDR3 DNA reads TGTGCCAGCAGCTTACAAGAGGGGACCCAGTACTTC.

The CDR3 here is CASSGQLGTEAFF. DNA of the CDR3: TGTGCCAGTAGTGGACAGCTGGGCACTGAAGCTTTCTTT. The J gene is TRBJ1-1, the V gene TRBV19; D is possibly TRBD1 (6 bases). The CDR3 covers 13 residues. CDR1 and CDR2 from the germline V gene are LNHDA and SQIVND (reference sequence). V gave up 5 bases and J gave up 4 bases, with 11 bases separating them. The variable domain in full, completed from reference TRBV19 and TRBJ1-1, reads DGGITQSPKYLFRKEGQNVTLSCEQNLNHDAMYWYRQDPGQGLRLIYYSQIVNDFQKGDIAEGYSVSREKKESFPLTVTSAQKNPTAFYLCASSGQLGTEAFFGQGTRLTVV.

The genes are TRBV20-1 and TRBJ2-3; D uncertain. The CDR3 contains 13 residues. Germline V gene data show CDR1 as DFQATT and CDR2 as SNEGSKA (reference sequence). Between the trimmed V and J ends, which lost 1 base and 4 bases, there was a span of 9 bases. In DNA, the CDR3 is TGCAGTGCTAGAGGGGGTGGATCAGATACGCAGTATTTT. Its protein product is CSARGGGSDTQYF.

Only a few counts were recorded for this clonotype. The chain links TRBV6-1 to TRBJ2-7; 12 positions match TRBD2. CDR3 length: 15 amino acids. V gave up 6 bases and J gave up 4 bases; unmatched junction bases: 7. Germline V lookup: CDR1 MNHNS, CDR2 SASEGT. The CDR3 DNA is TGTGCCAGCAGAACTCGACTAGCGGGGGATTACGAGCAGTACTTC. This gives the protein CASRTRLAGDYEQYF.

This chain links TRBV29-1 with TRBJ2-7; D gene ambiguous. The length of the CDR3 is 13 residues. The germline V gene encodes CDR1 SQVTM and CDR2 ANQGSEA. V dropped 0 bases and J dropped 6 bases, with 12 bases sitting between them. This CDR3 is CSVEDPGRSEQYF. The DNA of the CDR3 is TGCAGCGTTGAAGATCCGGGCAGAAGCGAGCAGTACTTC.

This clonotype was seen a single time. The chain's CDR3 is CSASRTGVGYEQYF. The CDR3 region has the DNA TGCAGTGCCTCTAGGACAGGGGTCGGGTACGAGCAGTACTTC. V is TRBV20-1 and J is TRBJ2-7, with 9 bases matching TRBD1. From germline, CDR1 is DFQATT and CDR2 SNEGSKA (reference sequence). V dropped 6 bases and J dropped 4; count of bases not matched to a gene: 10. The CDR3 totals 14 residues.

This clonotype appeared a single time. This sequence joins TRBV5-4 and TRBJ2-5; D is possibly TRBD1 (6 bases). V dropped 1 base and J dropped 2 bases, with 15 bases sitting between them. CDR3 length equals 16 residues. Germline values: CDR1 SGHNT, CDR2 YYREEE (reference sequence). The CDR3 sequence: CASSLRDGTPQETQYF. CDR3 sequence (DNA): TGTGCCAGCAGCTTGAGGGACGGGACACCGCAAGAGACCCAGTACTTC.

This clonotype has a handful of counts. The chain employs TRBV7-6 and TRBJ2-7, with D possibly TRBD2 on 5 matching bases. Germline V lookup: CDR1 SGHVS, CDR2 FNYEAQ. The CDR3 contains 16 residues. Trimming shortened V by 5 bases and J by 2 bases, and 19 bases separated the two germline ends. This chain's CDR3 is CASSHYRGRETYEQYF. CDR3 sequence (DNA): TGTGCCAGCAGCCACTACCGGGGTCGAGAAACCTACGAGCAGTACTTC.

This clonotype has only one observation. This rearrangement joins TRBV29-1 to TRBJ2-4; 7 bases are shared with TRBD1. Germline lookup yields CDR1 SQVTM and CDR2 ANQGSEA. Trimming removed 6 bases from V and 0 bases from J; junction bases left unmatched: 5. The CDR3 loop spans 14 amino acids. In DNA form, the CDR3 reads TGCAGCGTAAGGGGGCTTATAGCCAAAAACATTCAGTACTTC. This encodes CSVRGLIAKNIQYF.